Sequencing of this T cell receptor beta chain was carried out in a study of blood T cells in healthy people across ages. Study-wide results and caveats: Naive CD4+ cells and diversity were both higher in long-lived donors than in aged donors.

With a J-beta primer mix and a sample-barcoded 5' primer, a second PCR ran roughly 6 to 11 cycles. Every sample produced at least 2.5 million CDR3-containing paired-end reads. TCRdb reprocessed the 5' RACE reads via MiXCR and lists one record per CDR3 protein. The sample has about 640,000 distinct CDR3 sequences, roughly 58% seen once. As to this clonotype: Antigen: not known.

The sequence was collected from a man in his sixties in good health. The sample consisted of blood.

In DNA form, the CDR3 reads TGTGCCAGCAGTTTAGGGGTACTGGAGACCCAGTACTTC. Protein: CASSLGVLETQYF. The chain carries TRBV28 and TRBJ2-5; no definite D call. Germline V gives CDR1 MDHEN, CDR2 SYDVKM. V shed 2 bases and J shed 5 bases, with 9 bases lying between them. This CDR3 comprises 13 residues.